This T cell receptor (beta chain) emerged from a study of T-cell reconstitution after alpha-beta-depleted transplantation in children. Germline loops: CDR1 MNHEY, CDR2 SVGAGI. CDR3 length: 17 residues. V was shortened by 0 bases and J by 1 base, with 13 bases between the two germline ends. Study-wide results and limits: T-cell numbers and diversity one year post-transplant derived largely from freshly generated T cells. Several hundred graft clones that had expanded were reportedly the source of alpha-beta T cells about two months after transplant. There were some patients whose high TCRbeta diversity at day 60 came from surviving recipient T cells and thymic progenitors.

Preparing the TCRbeta library involved the use of unique molecular identifiers. TCRdb re-derived calls from the PCR reads in MiXCR, one entry per CDR3 protein. This sample has about 900,000 distinct CDR3 sequences, with roughly 29% found just once. On this clonotype itself: The antigen is undetermined.

This material consisted of PBMCs, mostly from graft donor cells, taken 360 days after TCRalphabeta/CD19-depleted stem cell transplant. The chain combines TRBV6-5 with TRBJ1-3; weak D call: TRBD1 (6 bases). The sequence came from a boy less than two years old who had a stem cell transplant for SCID, so the T cells may come from the graft donor. CDR3 bases: TGTGCCAGCAGTTACTCATCGGGGGCTCCATCTGGAAACACCATATATTTT. Translating gives CASSYSSGAPSGNTIYF.